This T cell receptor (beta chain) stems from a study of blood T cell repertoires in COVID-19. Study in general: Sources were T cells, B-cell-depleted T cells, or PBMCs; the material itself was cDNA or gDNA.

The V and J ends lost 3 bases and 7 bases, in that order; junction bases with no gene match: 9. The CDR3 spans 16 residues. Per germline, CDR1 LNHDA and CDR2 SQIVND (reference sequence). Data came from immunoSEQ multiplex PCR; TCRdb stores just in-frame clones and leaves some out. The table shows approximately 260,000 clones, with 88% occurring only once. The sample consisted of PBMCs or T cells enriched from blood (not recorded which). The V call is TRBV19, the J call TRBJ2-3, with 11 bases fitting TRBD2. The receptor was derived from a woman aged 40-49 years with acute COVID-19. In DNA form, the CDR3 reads TGTGCCAGTAGTATCCGACTAGCGGGAATTGGGTATACGCAGTATTTT. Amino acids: CASSIRLAGIGYTQYF.